This T cell receptor beta chain was profiled in a study of T cell clonotyping in hematopoietic cell transplantation. Study-level findings and limits: After transplant, recipient diversity fell while pathologically expanded clonotypes grew through day 180. Cells were unsorted, so CD4 and CD8 contributions were not separated. Broader posttransplant TCR repertoire diversity was predicted by graft donor and pretransplant recipient Inverse Simpson Index values. At the given depth, recipient repertoires were over 95% de novo clonotypes.

Regarding this clone: What it binds is not known.

Trimming cost V 4 bases and J 5 bases; bases outside gene matches: 10. Germline values: CDR1 SGHTA, CDR2 FQGTGA. The CDR3 totals 16 residues. Measured with immunoSEQ multiplex PCR; TCRdb has only the in-frame clones, and not every one. Here the sample spans tens of thousands of clones, 94% being singletons. The sample taken for sequencing was peripheral blood mononuclear cells. V and J are TRBV7-3 and TRBJ2-3; 9 bases align to TRBD2. This TCR derives from a woman aged 45-60 years in good health. Some clones in this sample may be carry-over from other donors' samples. The CDR3 DNA is TGTGCCAGCAGCTCGGGCCTAGCGGGGACGGGAGATACGCAGTATTTT. Its protein is CASSSGLAGTGDTQYF.